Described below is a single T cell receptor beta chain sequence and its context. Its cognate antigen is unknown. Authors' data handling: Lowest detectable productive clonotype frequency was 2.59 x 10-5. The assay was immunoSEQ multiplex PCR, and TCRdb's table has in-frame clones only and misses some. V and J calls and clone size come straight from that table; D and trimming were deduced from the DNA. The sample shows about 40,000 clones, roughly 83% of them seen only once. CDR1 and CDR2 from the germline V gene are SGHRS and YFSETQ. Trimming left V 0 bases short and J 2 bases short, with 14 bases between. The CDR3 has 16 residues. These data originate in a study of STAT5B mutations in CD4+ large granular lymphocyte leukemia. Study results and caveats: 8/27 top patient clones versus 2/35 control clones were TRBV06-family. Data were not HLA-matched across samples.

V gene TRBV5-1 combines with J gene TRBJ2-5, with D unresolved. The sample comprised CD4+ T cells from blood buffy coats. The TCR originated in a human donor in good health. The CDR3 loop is CASSLGVEQAQETQYF. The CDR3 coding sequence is TGCGCCAGCAGCTTGGGAGTTGAGCAGGCTCAAGAGACCCAGTACTTC.